This T cell receptor beta chain came from a study of shared clonotypes between healthy human individuals. For this clone: Its specificity is not known.

Study-level findings and limits: An anticipated effect of sequencing depth on clonotype sharing among donors was recognized.

At a deep level, the assay was run. The data were produced by immunoSEQ multiplex PCR, yet TCRdb's version contains in-frame clones alone and is incomplete. Of approximately 2.5 million clones in the sample, approximately 93% were seen once. Germline CDR1 GTSNPN, CDR2 SVGIG (reference sequence). CDR3 length equals 16 residues. V lost 0 bases, J lost 3 bases, and 15 bases lay in between. The chain joins TRBV30 to TRBJ1-3, with D perhaps matching TRBD1 (5 bases). Input material: naive CD4+ T cells from PBMCs. Subset: CD45RA+ positively selected. The origin of this receptor is a man in his late teens or twenties in good health. Some clones in this sample may be carry-over from other donors' samples. CDR3 amino acids: CAWSVRGGVLGNTIYF. In DNA form, the CDR3 reads TGTGCCTGGAGTGTACGCGGGGGGGTACTTGGAAACACCATATATTTT.